This TCR beta chain was captured in a study of blood T cell repertoires in COVID-19. About the study: Researchers got acute and convalescent COVID-19 samples from the United States, Italy and Spain. PBMCs, B-cell-depleted T cells, or T cells provided the cDNA or gDNA that made up the material.

Original methodology: Estimation of nucleated cell counts relied on the amplification of reference gene primers. Data came from immunoSEQ multiplex PCR; TCRdb stores just in-frame clones and leaves some out. V and J calls and clone size are given by that table; D and trimming were obtained from the DNA. The profile shows 70,000 to 80,000 clones, roughly 82% of them singletons. Per germline, CDR1 MNHEY and CDR2 SVGEGT. This CDR3 has 14 residues. Trimming cost V 5 bases and J 8 bases, with 15 bases left between them. The TCR sequence derives from a human donor in a cohort sampled during active COVID-19. The rearrangement uses TRBV6-2 or TRBV6-3 and TRBJ1-4, with D unclear. The sequenced material came from peripheral blood. In DNA, the CDR3 is TGTGCCAGCAGTCGCCGGGTTGCTTACGAAAAACTGTTTTTT. This gives the protein CASSRRVAYEKLFF.